The rows below give T cell receptor beta chains drawn from one sample of a study of cytomegalovirus exposure and HLA in healthy donors. Sequencing was performed with immunoSEQ multiplex PCR; in TCRdb, only in-frame clones are kept and a portion is missing. Among about 120,000 clones listed, 60% to 85% were seen once. Material: PBMCs. These TCRs come from a woman between 40 and 50 years old in good health and CMV-seropositive. Both conserved end residues are part of each CDR3. D genes are given only for firm matches. Rows give clone size only sometimes, using once, few, many, or a class for an expanded clone.

j_gene	len	d_gene	abundance	v_gene	CDR3aa	CDR3nt
TRBJ2-5	13	-	once	TRBV5-4	CASSSPVVETQYF	TGTGCCAGCAGCTCCCCGGTCGTCGAGACCCAGTACTTC
TRBJ1-1	13	-	-	TRBV30	CAWSPRSDTEAFF	TGTGCCTGGAGTCCCCGATCGGACACTGAAGCTTTCTTT
TRBJ2-1	16	TRBD2	-	TRBV5-4	CASSLGGIAGDNEQFF	TGTGCCAGCAGCTTGGGCGGAATAGCGGGGGACAATGAGCAGTTCTTC
TRBJ1-5	16	-	-	TRBV15	CATSRDVGGWNQPQHF	TGTGCCACCAGCAGAGATGTAGGAGGTTGGAATCAGCCCCAGCATTTT
TRBJ1-2	13	-	-	TRBV9	CASIGTSGYGYTF	TGTGCCAGCATAGGGACATCGGGGTATGGCTACACCTTC
TRBJ2-3	15	TRBD2	-	TRBV2	CASSQTSGNADTQYF	TGTGCCAGCAGTCAGACTAGCGGGAATGCAGATACGCAGTATTTT
TRBJ2-3	18	-	-	TRBV19	CASIATERAAGGTDTQYF	TGTGCCAGTATCGCTACGGAACGGGCAGCGGGTGGCACAGATACGCAGTATTTT
TRBJ2-1	12	-	-	TRBV27	CASSLSPHEQFF	TGTGCCAGCAGTTTATCCCCACACGAGCAGTTCTTC
TRBJ2-1	17	TRBD1	-	TRBV5-6	CASSLSLSGTGDNEQFF	TGTGCCAGCAGCTTGAGTTTGTCGGGGACAGGGGACAATGAGCAGTTCTTC
TRBJ1-5	14	-	-	TRBV9	CASSVTDNNQPQHF	TGTGCCAGCAGCGTAACGGACAACAATCAGCCCCAGCATTTT
TRBJ1-2	13	-	-	TRBV30	CAWSRRGPYGYTF	TGTGCCTGGAGTCGTAGAGGGCCCTATGGCTACACCTTC
TRBJ1-1	12	TRBD1	-	TRBV30	CAWSPRQGEAFF	TGTGCCTGGAGTCCACGACAGGGTGAAGCTTTCTTT
TRBJ1-3	15	TRBD1	-	TRBV5-1	CASSTRQGNGNTIYF	TGCGCCAGCAGCACGCGACAGGGTAATGGGAACACCATATATTTT
TRBJ2-3	14	TRBD1	-	TRBV5-4	CASSETGGTDTQYF	TGTGCCAGCAGCGAGACAGGGGGCACAGATACGCAGTATTTT
TRBJ2-1	12	-	-	TRBV19	CASSRGYNEQFF	TGTGCCAGTAGCCGGGGCTACAATGAGCAGTTCTTC
TRBJ2-7	13	-	-	TRBV11-3	CASSLEGRYEQYF	TGTGCCAGCAGCTTAGAGGGGCGCTACGAGCAGTACTTC
TRBJ1-6	13	-	-	TRBV30	CAWSREGQSPLHF	TGTGCCTGGAGTAGGGAGGGTCAGTCACCCCTCCACTTT
TRBJ2-7	14	TRBD2	-	TRBV5-1	CASSLLGGTYEQYF	TGCGCCAGCAGCCTCCTGGGGGGGACCTACGAGCAGTACTTC
TRBJ2-1	14	-	once	TRBV6-5	CASSYSRRTNEQFF	TGTGCCAGCAGTTACTCCCGCAGGACAAATGAGCAGTTCTTC
TRBJ1-1	13	-	-	TRBV13	CASSRGFDTEAFF	TGTGCCAGCAGTAGGGGGTTCGACACTGAAGCTTTCTTT
TRBJ1-2	12	TRBD1	-	TRBV28	CASRSQGDGYTF	TGTGCCAGCAGGTCACAGGGGGATGGCTACACCTTC